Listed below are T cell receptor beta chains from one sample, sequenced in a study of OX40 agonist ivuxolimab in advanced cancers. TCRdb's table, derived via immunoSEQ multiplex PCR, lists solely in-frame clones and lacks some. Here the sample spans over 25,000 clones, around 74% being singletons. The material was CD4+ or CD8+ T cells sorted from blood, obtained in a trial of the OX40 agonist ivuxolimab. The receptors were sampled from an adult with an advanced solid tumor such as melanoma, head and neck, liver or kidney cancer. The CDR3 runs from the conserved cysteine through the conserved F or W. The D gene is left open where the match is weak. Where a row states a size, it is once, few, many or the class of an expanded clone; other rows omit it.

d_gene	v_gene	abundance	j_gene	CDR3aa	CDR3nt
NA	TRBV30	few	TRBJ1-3	CAWSVQGTDSTIYF	TGTGCCTGGAGCGTACAGGGAACCGACTCCACCATATATTTT
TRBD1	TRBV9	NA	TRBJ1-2	CASSGRDRLYGYTF	TGTGCCAGCAGCGGTCGGGACAGGCTCTATGGCTACACCTTC
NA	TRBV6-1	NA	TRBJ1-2	CASSDIGGKGGYTF	TGTGCCAGCAGTGATATTGGGGGTAAGGGTGGCTACACCTTC
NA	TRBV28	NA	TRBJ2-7	CASSPLSGEQYF	TGTGCCAGCAGTCCCCTCTCGGGCGAGCAGTACTTC
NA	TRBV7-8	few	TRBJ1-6	CASSLVDTQSPLHF	TGTGCCAGCAGCTTAGTTGACACACAGTCACCCCTCCACTTT
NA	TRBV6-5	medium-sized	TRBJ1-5	CASSPTTGRQPQHF	TGTGCCAGCAGCCCTACAACAGGGCGTCAGCCCCAGCATTTT
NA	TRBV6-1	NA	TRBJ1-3	CASSFLSGNTIYF	TGTGCCAGCAGTTTCCTCAGTGGAAACACCATATATTTT
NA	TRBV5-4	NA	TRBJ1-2	CASSLDTGYGYTF	TGTGCCAGCAGCTTGGATACAGGGTATGGCTACACCTTC
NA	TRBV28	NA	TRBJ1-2	CASKIGGAGGYTF	TGTGCCAGCAAAATAGGGGGGGCTGGAGGCTACACCTTC
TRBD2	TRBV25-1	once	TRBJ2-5	CASSDCSGGTQETQYF	TGTGCCAGCAGTGACTGTAGCGGGGGGACGCAAGAGACCCAGTACTTC
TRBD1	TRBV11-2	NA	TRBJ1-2	CASSSRRDRNYGYTF	TGTGCCAGCAGCTCCCGCCGGGACAGGAACTATGGCTACACCTTC
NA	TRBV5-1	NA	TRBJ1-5	CASSLGSATNQPQHF	TGCGCCAGCAGCTTGGGTTCGGCGACGAATCAGCCCCAGCATTTT
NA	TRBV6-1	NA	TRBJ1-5	CASSGSLNQPQHF	TGTGCCAGCAGTGGTTCGTTAAATCAGCCCCAGCATTTT
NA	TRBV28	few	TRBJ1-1	CASSQNRVEAFF	TGTGCCAGCAGTCAAAACAGGGTTGAAGCTTTCTTT
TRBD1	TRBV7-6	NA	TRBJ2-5	CASSETGLETQYF	TGTGCCAGCAGCGAGACAGGGTTAGAGACCCAGTACTTC